The rows below give T cell receptor beta chains drawn from one sample of a study of blood T cell repertoires in COVID-19. Method: immunoSEQ multiplex PCR; TCRdb's copy keeps in-frame clones and lacks some. The top ten clones hold around a quarter of a sample with roughly 97,000 clones, roughly 80% of them seen once. The sample consisted of peripheral blood. These receptors came from a man in his fifties or sixties with acute or convalescent COVID-19. CDR3s include the opening cysteine and the closing phenylalanine or tryptophan. A D gene is named only where the DNA matches it firmly. Clone size, where shown, is once, few, many, or a class for clones that have expanded.

size: .
V: TRBV3-1/TRBV3-2
D: .
J: TRBJ1-4
CDR3: CASSQDLGQEKLFF
DNA: TGTGCCAGCAGCCAAGACCTCGGACAGGAAAAACTGTTTTTT

size: .
V: TRBV10-1
D: TRBD1
J: TRBJ1-2
CDR3: CASMRQGNGYTF
DNA: TGCGCCAGCATGAGACAGGGAAATGGCTACACCTTC

size: .
V: TRBV5-1
D: .
J: TRBJ1-4
CDR3: CASSLDRVEKLFF
DNA: TGCGCCAGCAGCTTGGACAGGGTCGAGAAACTGTTTTTT

size: .
V: TRBV15
D: .
J: TRBJ2-1
CDR3: CATSRGGSQSNEQFF
DNA: TGTGCCACCAGCCGTGGGGGGTCTCAATCTAATGAGCAGTTCTTC

size: .
V: TRBV27
D: TRBD1
J: TRBJ2-7
CDR3: CASQRTGGYEQYF
DNA: TGTGCCAGCCAAAGGACAGGGGGCTACGAGCAGTACTTC

size: .
V: TRBV7-2
D: .
J: TRBJ2-5
CDR3: CASSSQGRAKETQYF
DNA: TGTGCCAGCAGCTCTCAGGGGAGGGCAAAAGAGACCCAGTACTTC

size: .
V: TRBV30
D: TRBD1
J: TRBJ2-5
CDR3: CAWSVQTGKETQYF
DNA: TGTGCCTGGAGTGTACAGACAGGGAAGGAGACCCAGTACTTC

size: once
V: TRBV27
D: .
J: TRBJ2-5
CDR3: CASRLQGGETQYF
DNA: TGTGCCAGCAGGCTCCAGGGTGGAGAGACCCAGTACTTC

size: .
V: TRBV3-1/TRBV3-2
D: TRBD1
J: TRBJ2-1
CDR3: CASSRQGYNEQFF
DNA: TGTGCCAGCAGCCGACAGGGATACAATGAGCAGTTCTTC

size: .
V: TRBV6-2/TRBV6-3
D: TRBD1
J: TRBJ1-5
CDR3: CASSWGQGGVNQPQHF
DNA: TGTGCCAGCAGTTGGGGACAGGGGGGAGTAAATCAGCCCCAGCATTTT

size: .
V: TRBV27
D: TRBD2
J: TRBJ2-3
CDR3: CASIKGKRERGGTQYF
DNA: TGTGCCAGCATCAAAGGGAAGCGGGAGCGGGGGGGTACGCAGTATTTT

size: .
V: TRBV10-3
D: TRBD2
J: TRBJ2-1
CDR3: CAISELNRIAGYNEQFF
DNA: TGTGCCATCAGTGAGTTGAATAGAATAGCGGGGTACAATGAGCAGTTCTTC

size: .
V: TRBV20-1
D: TRBD1
J: TRBJ1-6
CDR3: CSASSNRGRSYNSPLHF
DNA: TGCAGTGCTAGTAGTAACAGGGGTCGATCCTATAATTCACCCCTCCACTTT

size: .
V: TRBV2
D: .
J: TRBJ2-7
CDR3: CASSQQGSRTAKIVYF
DNA: TGTGCCAGCAGTCAACAAGGATCGCGGACAGCGAAAATAGTCTACTTC

size: .
V: TRBV5-1
D: TRBD2
J: TRBJ2-7
CDR3: CASSRGTSGSSYEQYF
DNA: TGCGCCAGCAGCCGGGGGACTAGCGGGAGCTCCTACGAGCAGTACTTC

size: .
V: TRBV9
D: .
J: TRBJ1-2
CDR3: CASSVEWQGRGYTF
DNA: TGTGCCAGCAGCGTAGAATGGCAGGGAAGGGGCTACACCTTC

size: .
V: TRBV5-1
D: .
J: TRBJ1-5
CDR3: CASSLGVGANQPQHF
DNA: TGCGCCAGCAGCTTGGGGGTAGGGGCGAATCAGCCCCAGCATTTT

size: .
V: TRBV5-1
D: TRBD1
J: TRBJ2-3
CDR3: CASSSTGTASSTDTQYF
DNA: TGCGCCAGCAGCTCCACCGGGACAGCCTCTAGCACAGATACGCAGTATTTT

size: once
V: TRBV29-1
D: TRBD2
J: TRBJ2-5
CDR3: CSVEGGEETQYF
DNA: TGCAGCGTTGAGGGGGGGGAAGAGACCCAGTACTTC

size: .
V: TRBV5-6
D: .
J: TRBJ2-7
CDR3: CASSTAGSTRLISLTF
DNA: TGTGCCAGCAGCACGGCAGGATCTACCAGATTAATCAGCCTTACCTTC

size: .
V: TRBV29-1
D: .
J: TRBJ2-1
CDR3: CSVGERREGEQFF
DNA: TGCAGCGTTGGGGAAAGGAGGGAAGGAGAGCAGTTCTTC

size: .
V: TRBV7-9
D: .
J: TRBJ2-2
CDR3: CASRSWGPVGELFF
DNA: TGTGCCAGCAGGTCGTGGGGGCCGGTCGGGGAGCTGTTTTTT

size: .
V: TRBV2
D: TRBD1
J: TRBJ1-2
CDR3: CASRRTGAYYGYTF
DNA: TGTGCCAGCAGACGGACAGGGGCCTACTATGGCTACACCTTC

size: few
V: TRBV6-5
D: TRBD1
J: TRBJ2-1
CDR3: CAISRGQGYNEQFF
DNA: TGTGCCATCTCTAGGGGACAGGGGTACAATGAGCAGTTCTTC

size: .
V: TRBV18
D: .
J: TRBJ1-1
CDR3: CASSPLRGRGNTEAFF
DNA: TGTGCCAGCTCACCCCTCAGAGGTCGGGGGAACACTGAAGCTTTCTTT

size: .
V: TRBV28
D: TRBD2
J: TRBJ2-7
CDR3: CASSFGAGASEQYF
DNA: TGTGCCAGCAGTTTCGGAGCGGGAGCCAGCGAGCAGTACTTC

size: .
V: TRBV24-1
D: TRBD2
J: TRBJ2-2
CDR3: CATSVEGAGVNTGELFF
DNA: TGTGCCACCAGTGTGGAGGGTGCGGGGGTGAACACCGGGGAGCTGTTTTTT

size: .
V: TRBV3-1/TRBV3-2
D: TRBD1
J: TRBJ1-2
CDR3: CASSPREGASGYTF
DNA: TGTGCCAGCAGCCCTCGGGAGGGGGCTTCTGGCTACACCTTC

size: .
V: TRBV11-2
D: .
J: TRBJ1-5
CDR3: CASSFNQAQPQHF
DNA: TGTGCCAGCAGCTTTAACCAGGCTCAGCCCCAGCATTTT

size: .
V: TRBV5-4
D: .
J: TRBJ2-5
CDR3: CASSLWGRGGGETQYF
DNA: TGTGCCAGCAGCTTGTGGGGCCGTGGCGGAGGGGAGACCCAGTACTTC

size: .
V: TRBV5-8
D: .
J: TRBJ1-1
CDR3: CASSLYRANTEAFF
DNA: TGTGCCAGCAGCTTGTACAGGGCGAACACTGAAGCTTTCTTT

size: .
V: TRBV19
D: TRBD1
J: TRBJ2-2
CDR3: CASTDRGRRGELFF
DNA: TGTGCCAGTACCGACAGGGGGCGCAGGGGGGAGCTGTTTTTT

size: many
V: TRBV10-2
D: .
J: TRBJ2-1
CDR3: CASRQSSYNEQFF
DNA: TGCGCCAGCAGACAGAGCTCCTACAATGAGCAGTTCTTC

size: .
V: TRBV15
D: .
J: TRBJ2-1
CDR3: CATADLSQAEQFF
DNA: TGTGCCACCGCGGACTTATCCCAGGCTGAGCAGTTCTTC

size: .
V: TRBV4-1
D: TRBD1
J: TRBJ2-5
CDR3: CASGVRGQSETQYF
DNA: TGCGCCAGCGGGGTTAGGGGGCAATCAGAGACCCAGTACTTC

size: .
V: TRBV2
D: TRBD1
J: TRBJ1-1
CDR3: CASEAGQAWTNTEAFF
DNA: TGTGCCAGCGAAGCCGGACAGGCCTGGACGAACACTGAAGCTTTCTTT

size: once
V: TRBV15
D: TRBD1
J: TRBJ1-3
CDR3: CATSRVGDSSGNTIYF
DNA: TGTGCCACCAGCAGAGTGGGGGACAGCTCTGGAAACACCATATATTTT

size: few
V: TRBV20-1
D: TRBD2
J: TRBJ2-3
CDR3: CSASPGLAGVRTDTQYF
DNA: TGCAGTGCTAGTCCTGGACTAGCGGGAGTTAGGACAGATACGCAGTATTTT

size: .
V: TRBV29-1
D: .
J: TRBJ1-1
CDR3: CSVQRGTEAFF
DNA: TGCAGCGTGCAGAGAGGGACTGAAGCTTTCTTT

size: .
V: TRBV9
D: .
J: TRBJ2-5
CDR3: CASSVGQQETQYF
DNA: TGTGCCAGCAGCGTAGGCCAGCAAGAGACCCAGTACTTC

size: .
V: TRBV7-2
D: TRBD1
J: TRBJ2-2
CDR3: CASSINRDRIFAGELFF
DNA: TGTGCCAGCAGCATAAACCGGGACAGGATTTTCGCCGGGGAGCTGTTTTTT

size: .
V: TRBV5-5
D: .
J: TRBJ2-3
CDR3: CASSPLPDTQYF
DNA: TGTGCCAGCAGCCCTCTCCCAGATACGCAGTATTTT

size: .
V: TRBV24-1
D: TRBD1
J: TRBJ2-7
CDR3: CATSDRGQGPYEQYF
DNA: TGTGCCACCAGTGATAGGGGACAGGGGCCCTACGAGCAGTACTTC

size: many
V: TRBV10-1
D: TRBD2
J: TRBJ2-7
CDR3: CASSGTSGSGAYEQYF
DNA: TGCGCCAGTTCCGGGACTAGCGGGAGCGGAGCCTACGAGCAGTACTTC

size: .
V: TRBV2
D: .
J: TRBJ1-5
CDR3: CASSEHYMYSNQPQHF
DNA: TGTGCCAGCAGTGAGCATTACATGTATAGCAATCAGCCCCAGCATTTT

size: .
V: TRBV9
D: .
J: TRBJ2-1
CDR3: CASSVVGGSSYNEQFF
DNA: TGTGCCAGCAGCGTAGTAGGGGGAAGCTCCTACAATGAGCAGTTCTTC

size: .
V: TRBV7-9
D: TRBD2
J: TRBJ2-3
CDR3: CASSFMGLRTDTQYF
DNA: TGTGCCAGCAGCTTTATGGGACTACGCACAGATACGCAGTATTTT

size: once
V: TRBV27
D: .
J: TRBJ2-7
CDR3: CASSLSRESYEQYF
DNA: TGTGCCAGCAGTTTATCCCGGGAATCCTACGAGCAGTACTTC

size: once
V: TRBV5-5
D: .
J: TRBJ2-5
CDR3: CASSLDGFQETQYF
DNA: TGTGCCAGCAGCTTGGACGGGTTCCAAGAGACCCAGTACTTC

size: .
V: TRBV7-9
D: .
J: TRBJ1-1
CDR3: CASSLEGDTEAFF
DNA: TGTGCCAGCAGCTTAGAAGGGGACACTGAAGCTTTCTTT

size: .
V: TRBV7-9
D: TRBD1
J: TRBJ1-4
CDR3: CASKPGTETEKLFF
DNA: TGTGCCAGCAAACCCGGGACAGAGACCGAAAAACTGTTTTTT

size: .
V: TRBV10-2
D: .
J: TRBJ1-1
CDR3: CASTSVGRGTEAFF
DNA: TGCGCCAGCACCTCAGTCGGCCGGGGTACTGAAGCTTTCTTT

size: .
V: TRBV7-9
D: .
J: TRBJ2-1
CDR3: CASSVRTWNEQFF
DNA: TGTGCCAGCAGCGTCAGGACTTGGAATGAGCAGTTCTTC

size: .
V: TRBV27
D: .
J: TRBJ1-2
CDR3: CASSDGGSRGKNGYTF
DNA: TGTGCCAGCAGCGATGGCGGATCCAGGGGAAAGAATGGCTACACCTTC